This TCR beta chain is drawn from a study of control samples from healthy donors and cancer patients. The ends were cut back, 0 bases at V and 6 bases at J, with 11 bases in the middle. The CDR3 loop spans 14 amino acids. The germline V gene encodes CDR1 MNHNY and CDR2 SVGAGI (reference sequence). The method was immunoSEQ multiplex PCR; TCRdb's version includes in-frame clones alone and lacks a portion of them. This sample carries roughly 170,000 clones, roughly 88% of them seen once, and the ten largest clones take under 5%. This TCR was recovered from a woman in her thirties in good health. The chain combines TRBV6-6 with TRBJ1-2; tentatively, D is TRBD1 (5 bases). Input material: blood. The CDR3 nucleotides are TGTGCCAGCAGTTACTCCACCGGGGCGGATGGCTACACCTTC. The encoded protein is CASSYSTGADGYTF.